This T cell receptor beta chain was sequenced for a study of T cell responses to AZD1222 COVID-19 vaccine. The ends were cut back, 3 bases at V and 0 bases at J, with 10 bases in the middle. Germline CDR1 is SGHTA and CDR2 is FQGNSA. There are 15 residues in the CDR3. TCRdb's table, derived via immunoSEQ multiplex PCR, lists solely in-frame clones and lacks some. The table has over 200,000 clones, approximately 94% seen once; the top ten hold 1.5% to 2%. This specimen consisted of peripheral blood, obtained 28 days after the second dose of the MenACWY control vaccine. The receptor was isolated from an adult who received the MenACWY meningococcal vaccine as a control. The rearrangement joins TRBV7-2 to TRBJ2-3; a possible D gene is TRBD2 (6 bases). The CDR3 DNA reads TGTGCCAGCAGCTTTTTAGCGGCTAGCACAGATACGCAGTATTTT. Translated, it gives CASSFLAASTDTQYF.